The next 24 T cell receptor beta chains were all read from a single sample in a study of somatic mutations in cytotoxic T cells in rheumatoid arthritis. Clones were read by immunoSEQ multiplex PCR, and TCRdb kept only the in-frame ones, dropping some. The sample lists fewer than 20,000 clones; 65% to 75% were seen once. Material for sequencing was CD8+ T cells sorted from blood. These receptors all come from a man between 60 and 70 years old in good health.

The chain links TRBV7-9 to TRBJ1-1; 9 bases agree with TRBD1. This CDR3 spans 14 amino acids. V gave up 6 bases and J gave up 5 bases; unmatched junction bases: 7. The germline CDR1 and CDR2 sequences are SEHNR and FQNEAQ (reference sequence). The CDR3 coding sequence is TGTGCCAGCAGAAGGGGACAGGGAAGGACTGAAGCTTTCTTT. It is translated as CASRRGQGRTEAFF.

The chain carries TRBV27 and TRBJ2-2; TRBD1 matches 10 bases. CDR1 and CDR2 from the germline V gene are MNHEY and SMNVEV (reference sequence). The CDR3 is made up of 18 amino acids. V lost 1 base to trimming and J lost 5 bases; unmatched junction nucleotides: 10. This CDR3 is CASSLWDRDRGRTGELFF. For the CDR3, the DNA is TGTGCCAGCAGTTTATGGGATCGGGACAGGGGCCGTACCGGGGAGCTGTTTTTT.

This chain uses TRBV10-3 with TRBJ2-1, with 16 bases matching TRBD2. The CDR3 has 15 amino acids. Trimming removed 6 bases from V and 7 bases from J; junction bases left unmatched: 3. CDR1 and CDR2 from the germline V gene are ENHRY and SYGVKD. DNA for the CDR3: TGTGCCATCAGGGGACTAGCGGGGGGGCTTAATGAGCAGTTCTTC. It encodes CAIRGLAGGLNEQFF.

The V and J genes are TRBV6-1 and TRBJ2-3; TRBD2 aligns across 11 bases. Unmatched junction bases numbered 7, after V lost 7 bases and J lost 4 bases. The CDR3 is made up of 15 amino acids. Germline V gene sequence: CDR1 MNHNS, CDR2 SASEGT. CDR3 DNA: TGTGCCAGCACCGTAGCGGGGGGGACGGCAGATACGCAGTATTTT. Amino acids: CASTVAGGTADTQYF.

This chain links TRBV13 with TRBJ2-2; 8 bases align to TRBD2. CDR1 and CDR2 (germline): PRHDT, FYEKMQ (reference sequence). V trimming: 1 base; J trimming: 3 bases; junction bases outside the gene matches: 4. This CDR3 spans 16 amino acids. CDR3 DNA sequence: TGTGCCAGCAGCTTAGCCAGCGGGAGTTACACCGGGGAGCTGTTTTTT. Translating it yields CASSLASGSYTGELFF.

V and J are TRBV27 and TRBJ2-1; D might be TRBD1 (6 bases). This CDR3 comprises 15 residues. The V gene lost 4 bases and the J gene lost 0 bases, with 10 bases spanning the gap. CDR1 is MNHEY and CDR2 is SMNVEV in the germline V gene (reference sequence). This chain's CDR3 is CASSSTGHSYNEQFF. CDR3 nucleotide sequence: TGTGCCAGCAGTTCAACAGGGCACTCCTACAATGAGCAGTTCTTC.

The chain links TRBV5-1 to TRBJ2-2; D unresolved. Germline V CDR1 and CDR2: SGHRS, YFSETQ. The V end lost 0 bases, the J end lost 5 bases, and 8 bases lay between the germline ends. The CDR3 is 14 residues long. The chain's CDR3 is CASSLELVTGELFF. CDR3 DNA sequence: TGCGCCAGCAGCTTGGAACTCGTGACCGGGGAGCTGTTTTTT.

J is TRBJ2-2 and V is TRBV7-9; 7 nucleotides line up with TRBD2. The CDR3 covers 16 residues. The germline V gene has CDR1 SEHNR and CDR2 FQNEAQ (reference sequence). V was pared by 6 bases and J by 1 base, with 8 bases of the junction left unmatched. The chain's CDR3 is CASSTTQRGNTGELFF. CDR3 nucleotide sequence: TGTGCCAGCAGTACCACCCAGCGGGGGAACACCGGGGAGCTGTTTTTT.

In its sample, this clone was seen a few times. V usage is TRBV6-5 and J usage is TRBJ2-7; TRBD2 matches 7 bases. This CDR3 contains 14 residues. V lost 2 bases to trimming and J lost 3 bases; unmatched junction nucleotides: 4. The germline gives CDR1 MNHEY, CDR2 SVGAGI. CDR3 coding DNA: TGTGCCAGCAGTTACGGGGCTAGCGGCTACGAGCAGTACTTC. Translating it yields CASSYGASGYEQYF.

The chain uses TRBV9 and TRBJ2-7; a possible D gene is TRBD1 (5 bases). V was shortened by 5 bases and J by 0 bases, with 12 bases between the two germline ends. The V gene's germline CDR1 is SGDLS and CDR2 YYNGEE. This CDR3 contains 14 residues. Here the CDR3 reads CASSPDSFSYEQYF. CDR3 DNA sequence: TGTGCCAGCAGTCCAGACAGTTTCTCCTACGAGCAGTACTTC.

This sequence joins TRBV4-1 and TRBJ2-5, with 10 positions matching TRBD1. TRBJ2-7 explains the end of the DNA better; the J call may be wrong. CDR1 and CDR2 from the germline V gene are MGHRA and YSYEKL. The CDR3 totals 15 residues. In DNA form, the CDR3 reads TGCGCCAGCAGCCAGATCGGGACAGGGGACTACGAGCAGTACTTC. Its protein product is CASSQIGTGDYEQYF.

This clone was seen only a few times. At one end the junction does not follow the germline gene, possibly because of a read error. V gene TRBV29-1 combines with J gene TRBJ2-3; 10 bases match TRBD2. CDR1 is SQVTM and CDR2 is ANQGSEA in the germline V gene. The CDR3 length is 10 residues. As DNA, the CDR3 is TGCAGCGTTGCGAAGCTAGCGGGGGCTTTT. Translating gives CSVAKLAGAF.

The gene calls are TRBV10-3 and TRBJ2-1; maybe TRBD1 (5 bases). The CDR3 runs to 14 residues. Trimming took off 2 bases at V and 12 bases at J, with 17 bases between the two ends. In germline, CDR1 is ENHRY, CDR2 SYGVKD. Here the CDR3 reads CAISETTRVKGQFF. Written as DNA, the CDR3 is TGTGCCATCAGTGAGACGACCAGGGTCAAAGGGCAGTTCTTC.

This chain connects TRBV11-2 to TRBJ2-7; TRBD2 matches 7 bases. This CDR3 comprises 11 residues. V lost 10 bases and J lost 3; bases outside the gene matches: 3. CDR1 is SGHAT, CDR2 FQNNGV, per germline. For the CDR3, the DNA is TGTGCCACGAAGCGGGGCTACGAGCAGTACTTC. Encoded protein: CATKRGYEQYF.

This clone is medium-sized in the sample. V is TRBV6-5 and J is TRBJ1-3; a possible D gene is TRBD1 (5 bases). V lost 2 bases to trimming and J lost 3 bases, with 11 bases between them. Germline lookup yields CDR1 MNHEY and CDR2 SVGAGI. The CDR3 is made up of 15 amino acids. CDR3 in amino acids: CASSYGGGIGNTIYF. The CDR3 DNA follows: TGTGCCAGCAGTTACGGCGGGGGGATTGGAAACACCATATATTTT.

J is TRBJ1-1 and V is TRBV4-1; 9 bases align to TRBD1. This CDR3 is 14 amino acids long. With V trimmed by 9 bases and J by 6 bases, 11 bases remained unmatched. CDR1 MGHRA and CDR2 YSYEKL come from the germline V gene. The CDR3 DNA follows: TGCGCCAGACCAACCACCGGGACAGGGTCTGAAGCTTTCTTT. Translated, it gives CARPTTGTGSEAFF.

The genes are TRBV10-2 and TRBJ2-6; a weak D match, TRBD2 (6 bases). The length of the CDR3 is 14 residues. In germline, CDR1 is WSHSY, CDR2 SAAADI. V was pared by 0 bases and J by 8 bases, with 8 bases between. CDR3 sequence reads: CASSESAGPNVLTF. DNA for the CDR3: TGCGCCAGCAGTGAGTCAGCGGGTCCCAACGTCCTGACTTTC.

The chain recombines TRBV6-5 with TRBJ2-7; maybe TRBD2 (5 bases). Germline assignment: CDR1 MNHEY and CDR2 SVGAGI. The CDR3 runs 11 residues. V was pared by 6 bases and J by 6 bases, with 9 bases between. CDR3 in DNA: TGTGCCAGCAGCACCGGGGTCGAGCAGTACTTC. Protein sequence: CASSTGVEQYF.

The J gene is TRBJ2-1, the V gene TRBV5-8; possibly TRBD2 for D (6 bases). From germline, CDR1 is SGHTS and CDR2 YDEGEE. The CDR3 extends over 18 amino acids. Trimming took 4 bases from V and 2 from J, leaving 22 bases between them. The CDR3 nucleotides read TGTGCCAGCAGCCCGAGTGCGACGGGACTCAAACCCTACAATGAGCAGTTCTTC. The encoded protein is CASSPSATGLKPYNEQFF.

Of note for this clone: Other DNA sequences of this sample code for an identical CDR3. The CDR3: CASSVLGRSTGYTF. CDR3 sequence (DNA): TGTGCCAGCAGTGTTTTAGGCCGCTCGACAGGCTACACCTTC. The rearrangement uses TRBV27 and TRBJ1-2; D not resolved. The CDR3 is made up of 14 amino acids. The germline CDR1 and CDR2 sequences are MNHEY and SMNVEV (reference sequence). Between the trimmed V and J ends, which lost 5 bases and 8 bases, there was a span of 18 bases.

The chain joins TRBV7-9 to TRBJ2-7; D perhaps matches TRBD2 (6 bases). CDR1 and CDR2 from the germline V gene are SEHNR and FQNEAQ (reference sequence). This CDR3 contains 13 residues. Trimming took off 2 bases at V and 5 bases at J, with 10 bases between the two ends. DNA of the CDR3: TGTGCCAGCAGCTTACCGGGGGAGGACGAGCAGTACTTC. Amino acids: CASSLPGEDEQYF.

This clone was detected only once. The V and J genes are TRBV4-2 and TRBJ1-1, with D hard to call. Germline CDR1 reads LGHNA; CDR2 reads YNFKEQ. V was pared by 3 bases and J by 4 bases, with 9 bases between. This CDR3 spans 13 amino acids. The CDR3 DNA is TGTGCCAGCAGCCAGACTTTGGGCACTGAAGCTTTCTTT. Translated, it gives CASSQTLGTEAFF.

The genes are TRBV4-1 and TRBJ2-7; D is ambiguous. Trimming left V 5 bases short and J 3 bases short, with 14 bases between. The CDR3 is 14 amino acids. Germline V gene data show CDR1 as MGHRA and CDR2 as YSYEKL. In DNA, the CDR3 is TGCGCCAGCAGCAAGACCGGAAGCGACTACGAGCAGTACTTC. Its protein product is CASSKTGSDYEQYF.

V gene TRBV15 combines with J gene TRBJ2-5; 9 bases are shared with TRBD2. Per germline, CDR1 LNHNV and CDR2 YYDKDF (reference sequence). The CDR3 totals 13 residues. V shed 4 bases and J 5 bases; nucleotides not matched to a gene: 2. The CDR3 loop reads CATSTSGAETQYF. The CDR3 bases are TGTGCCACCAGCACTAGCGGGGCCGAGACCCAGTACTTC.